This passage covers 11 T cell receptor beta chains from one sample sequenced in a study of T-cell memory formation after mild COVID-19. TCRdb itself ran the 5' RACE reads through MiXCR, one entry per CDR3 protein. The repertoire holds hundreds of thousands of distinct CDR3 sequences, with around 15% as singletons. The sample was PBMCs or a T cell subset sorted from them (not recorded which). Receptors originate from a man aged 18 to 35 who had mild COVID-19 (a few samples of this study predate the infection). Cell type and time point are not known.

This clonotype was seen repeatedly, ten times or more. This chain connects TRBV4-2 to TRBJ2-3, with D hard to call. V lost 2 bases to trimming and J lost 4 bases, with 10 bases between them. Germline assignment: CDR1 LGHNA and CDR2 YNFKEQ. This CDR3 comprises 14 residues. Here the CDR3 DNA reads TGTGCCAGCAGCCAACGGCTATTCCCAGATACGCAGTATTTT. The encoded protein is CASSQRLFPDTQYF.

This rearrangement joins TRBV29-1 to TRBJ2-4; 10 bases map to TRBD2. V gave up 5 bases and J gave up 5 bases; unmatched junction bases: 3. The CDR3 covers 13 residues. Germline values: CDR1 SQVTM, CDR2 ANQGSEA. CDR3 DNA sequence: TGCAGCGTTTCTAGCGGGGGAGAAAACATTCAGTACTTC. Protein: CSVSSGGENIQYF.

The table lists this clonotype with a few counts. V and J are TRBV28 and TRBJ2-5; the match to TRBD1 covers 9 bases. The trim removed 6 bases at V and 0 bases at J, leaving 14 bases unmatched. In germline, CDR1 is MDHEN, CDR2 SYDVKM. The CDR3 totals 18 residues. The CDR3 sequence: CASSPGTGFAGYQETQYF. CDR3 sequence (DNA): TGTGCCAGCAGCCCCGGGACAGGGTTTGCGGGCTACCAAGAGACCCAGTACTTC.

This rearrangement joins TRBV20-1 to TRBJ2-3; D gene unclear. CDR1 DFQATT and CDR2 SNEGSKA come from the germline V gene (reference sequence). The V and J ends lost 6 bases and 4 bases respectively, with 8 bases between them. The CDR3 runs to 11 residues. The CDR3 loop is CSAPFPDTQYF. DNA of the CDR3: TGCAGTGCCCCATTTCCAGATACGCAGTATTTT.

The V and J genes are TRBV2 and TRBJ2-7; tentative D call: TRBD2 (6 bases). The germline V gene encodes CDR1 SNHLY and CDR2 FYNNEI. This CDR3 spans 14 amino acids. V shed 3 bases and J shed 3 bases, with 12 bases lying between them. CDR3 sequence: CASSDLGEVYEQYV. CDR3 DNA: TGTGCCAGCAGTGACCTAGGGGAGGTCTACGAGCAGTACGTC.

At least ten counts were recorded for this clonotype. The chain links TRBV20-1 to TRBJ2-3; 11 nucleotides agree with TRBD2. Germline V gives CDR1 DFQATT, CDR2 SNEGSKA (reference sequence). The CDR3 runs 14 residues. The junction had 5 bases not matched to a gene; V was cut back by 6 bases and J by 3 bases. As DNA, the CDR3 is TGCAGTGCCGTAACTAGCGGGGGTACAGATACGCAGTATTTT. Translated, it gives CSAVTSGGTDTQYF.

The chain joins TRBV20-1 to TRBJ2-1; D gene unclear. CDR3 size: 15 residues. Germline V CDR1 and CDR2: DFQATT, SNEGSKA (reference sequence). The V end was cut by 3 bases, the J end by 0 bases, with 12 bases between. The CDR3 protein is CSASGWGSSYNEQFF. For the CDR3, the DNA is TGCAGTGCTAGCGGCTGGGGAAGCTCCTACAATGAGCAGTTCTTC.

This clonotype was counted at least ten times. CDR3 amino acids: CASSYRDWWETQYF. The CDR3 DNA is TGTGCCAGCAGCTACCGGGACTGGTGGGAGACCCAGTACTTC. This chain uses TRBV6-2 or TRBV6-3 with TRBJ2-5, with TRBD2 as a possible D gene (6 bases). The CDR3 extends over 14 amino acids. V was cut by 6 bases and J by 5 bases, with 16 bases left in between. Germline CDR1 and CDR2: MNHEY and SVGEGT.

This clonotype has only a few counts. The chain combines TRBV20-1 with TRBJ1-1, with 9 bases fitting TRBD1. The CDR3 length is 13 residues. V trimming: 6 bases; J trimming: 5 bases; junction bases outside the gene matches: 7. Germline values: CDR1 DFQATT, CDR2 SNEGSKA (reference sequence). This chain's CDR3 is CSAFGTGRTEAFF. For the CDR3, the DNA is TGCAGTGCCTTCGGGACAGGGAGAACTGAAGCTTTCTTT.

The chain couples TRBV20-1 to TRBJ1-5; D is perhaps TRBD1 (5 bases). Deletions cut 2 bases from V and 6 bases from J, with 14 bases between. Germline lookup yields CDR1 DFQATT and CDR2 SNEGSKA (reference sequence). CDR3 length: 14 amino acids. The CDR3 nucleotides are TGCAGTGCTAGAAGTCAGGGAATCAGTCAGCCCCAGCATTTT. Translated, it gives CSARSQGISQPQHF.

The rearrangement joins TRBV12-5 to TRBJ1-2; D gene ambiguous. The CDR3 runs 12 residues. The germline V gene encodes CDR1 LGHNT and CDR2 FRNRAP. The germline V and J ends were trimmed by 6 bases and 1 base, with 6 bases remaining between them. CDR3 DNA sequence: TGTGCTAGTGGGCAGAGTAACTATGGCTACACCTTC. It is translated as CASGQSNYGYTF.